This section outlines one T cell receptor beta chain sequence together with its context. Its cognate antigen is unknown. This specimen comes from a study of identical twins. Points from the study as a whole: Researchers caution that invariant MAIT and iNKT cells could partly confound zero-insertion analyses. Within monozygotic twins, out-of-frame TCR alpha sharing was underestimated by the models. Cross-sectional statistical analysis, not tracking of the same donors, underpinned the conclusions.

TCRdb itself ran the 5' RACE reads through MiXCR, one entry per CDR3 protein. The table lists 400,000 to 500,000 distinct CDR3 sequences, roughly an eighth of them singletons. Healthy Caucasians made up all donors. Germline V lookup: CDR1 DFQATT, CDR2 SNEGSKA (reference sequence). The CDR3 runs to 12 residues. These data were also filed under a second study, of yellow fever vaccine responses in identical twins.

This sequence was found in a woman younger than 30 in good health. The chain uses TRBV20-1 and TRBJ2-3, with a weak D call TRBD2 (5 bases). The material sequenced was CD4+ T cells sorted from blood. CDR3 coding DNA: TGCAGCCGATCGGGAAGCACAGATACGCAGTATTTT. Amino acid sequence: CSRSGSTDTQYF.